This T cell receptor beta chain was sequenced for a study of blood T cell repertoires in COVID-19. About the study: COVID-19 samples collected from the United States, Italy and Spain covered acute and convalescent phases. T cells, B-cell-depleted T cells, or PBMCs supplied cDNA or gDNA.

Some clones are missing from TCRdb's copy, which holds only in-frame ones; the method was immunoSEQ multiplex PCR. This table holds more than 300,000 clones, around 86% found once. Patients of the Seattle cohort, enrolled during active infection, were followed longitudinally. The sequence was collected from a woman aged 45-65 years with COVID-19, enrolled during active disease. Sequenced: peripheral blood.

The CDR3 is CASSMQGALHNEAFF. CDR3 nucleotides: TGTGCCAGCAGCATGCAGGGGGCGCTTCATAATGAAGCTTTCTTT. V usage is TRBV5-8 and J usage is TRBJ1-1, with TRBD1 identical over 8 bases. V lost 4 bases to trimming and J lost 7 bases; unmatched junction nucleotides: 12. The CDR3 is 15 amino acids. From germline, CDR1 is SGHTS and CDR2 YDEGEE.